The sequence of this T cell receptor beta chain was determined in a study of neurological immune-mediated disorders. Overall study results and limits: With the multiple sclerosis repertoire cluster, neither clinical nor MRI features showed any association.

This CDR3 is built from 16 residues. CDR1 is SGHRS and CDR2 is YFSETQ in the germline V gene. Germline trimming cut 3 bases from V and 3 bases from J; bases unmatched to any gene: 8. In its sample, this clonotype was seen many times. Its cognate antigen is unknown. Whenever a sequencing run was performed, it yielded over 170 million TCR-beta sequences from 15-18 subjects. Each CDR3 protein gets one entry after TCRdb re-called the 5' RACE reads with MiXCR. The data show 50,000 to 70,000 distinct CDR3 sequences, under 5% seen once. This sequence was found in a man under 40 with multiple sclerosis. The V call is TRBV5-1, the J call TRBJ2-7; 11 nucleotides align to TRBD1. Sequencing input: PBMCs. This CDR3 is CASSSSRDRGDYEQYF. The DNA of the CDR3 is TGCGCCAGCAGCTCCAGTAGGGACAGGGGGGACTACGAGCAGTACTTC.